Below are 22 T cell receptor beta chains sequenced from a single sample in a study of control samples from healthy donors and cancer patients. Assay: immunoSEQ multiplex PCR; the TCRdb copy retains only in-frame clones and omits some. Of 140,000 to 150,000 clones in the sample, approximately 93% were seen once. What was sequenced was blood. These receptors all come from a man between 18 and 29 years old in good health.

The chain couples TRBV27 to TRBJ2-1; TRBD1 matches 11 bases. The germline V gene encodes CDR1 MNHEY and CDR2 SMNVEV (reference sequence). The CDR3 length is 18 residues. The trim removed 3 bases at V and 6 bases at J, leaving 13 bases unmatched. The DNA of the CDR3 is TGTGCCAGCAGTTTCCGACCCCCGGACAGGGGGCTTCGCAATGAGCAGTTCTTC. Protein sequence: CASSFRPPDRGLRNEQFF.

The V call is TRBV7-3, the J call TRBJ2-1, with 7 positions matching TRBD2. The CDR3 spans 13 residues. CDR1 is SGHTA and CDR2 is FQGTGA in the germline V gene. J lost 15 bases, V lost 1 base, and 9 bases had no gene match. The CDR3 loop reads CASSLKTSTLLFF. DNA for the CDR3: TGTGCCAGCAGCTTAAAGACTAGCACGCTTCTGTTCTTC. Full variable domain (outside the CDR3, taken from reference TRBV7-3 and TRBJ2-1): GAGVSQTPSNKVTEKGKYVELRCDPISGHTALYWYRQSLGQGPEFLIYFQGTGAADDSGLPNDRFFAVRPEGSVSTLKIQRTERGDSAVYLCASSLKTSTLLFFGPGTRLTVL.

This chain uses TRBV6-5 with TRBJ2-1; 7 bases map to TRBD1. With V trimmed by 2 bases and J by 6 bases, 7 bases remained unmatched. The CDR3 has 15 amino acids. The V gene's germline CDR1 is MNHEY and CDR2 SVGAGI. Here the CDR3 reads CASSYGDRAGNEQFF. The CDR3, as DNA: TGTGCCAGCAGTTACGGGGACAGAGCCGGCAATGAGCAGTTCTTC.

J is TRBJ1-1 and V is TRBV5-4, with 8 bases matching TRBD1. Per germline, CDR1 SGHNT and CDR2 YYREEE (reference sequence). The CDR3 length is 15 residues. V lost 4 bases, J lost 3 bases, and 8 bases stayed unmatched. The CDR3 region is CASSQDRVGHTEAFF. CDR3 sequence (DNA): TGTGCCAGCAGCCAGGACAGGGTAGGACACACTGAAGCTTTCTTT.

The genes are TRBV9 and TRBJ1-5; D call uncertain. Trimming removed 6 bases at V and 3 bases at J, with 13 bases between. This CDR3 is built from 14 residues. The germline V gene has CDR1 SGDLS and CDR2 YYNGEE. The DNA for the CDR3 is TGTGCCAGCACTCGTGGCGCCTCCAATCAGCCCCAGCATTTT. Encoded protein: CASTRGASNQPQHF.

This chain connects TRBV7-2 to TRBJ1-6; 9 bases are a match to TRBD1. Per germline, CDR1 SGHTA and CDR2 FQGNSA. The CDR3 is made up of 17 amino acids. J lost 6 bases, V lost 2 bases, and 8 bases had no gene match. CDR3 DNA sequence: TGTGCCAGCAGCTTATGGGGACAGGGAGGCAGTAATTCACCCCTCCACTTT. It is translated as CASSLWGQGGSNSPLHF.

For the CDR3, the DNA is TGTGCCAGCAGCCCGCCGGGGGGGGGCACTGAAAAACTGTTTTTT. Translated, it gives CASSPPGGGTEKLFF. The chain couples TRBV9 to TRBJ1-4, with D possibly matching TRBD1 (6 bases). There are 15 residues in the CDR3. Per germline, CDR1 SGDLS and CDR2 YYNGEE. Deletions cut 4 bases from V and 7 bases from J, with 17 bases between.

The chain combines TRBV6-6 with TRBJ1-2; D perhaps matches TRBD1 (6 bases). The CDR3 is 13 amino acids. Trimming removed 8 bases at V and 4 bases at J, with 14 bases between. Germline V CDR1 and CDR2: MNHNY, SVGAGI (reference sequence). Written as DNA, the CDR3 is TGTGCCAGCTATTCAGGGGAGCTCTATGGCTACACCTTC. Translation: CASYSGELYGYTF.

The V call is TRBV6-4, the J call TRBJ1-2, with no clear D. The CDR3 spans 13 residues. Deletions cut 2 bases from V and 4 bases from J, with 8 bases between. Per germline, CDR1 MRHNA and CDR2 SNTAGT. The CDR3 here is CASSDGTLYGYTF. The CDR3 coding sequence is TGTGCCAGCAGTGACGGCACCCTCTATGGCTACACCTTC.

The chain combines TRBV25-1 with TRBJ1-4, with TRBD1 as a possible D gene (6 bases). CDR1 is MGHDK, CDR2 SYGVNS, per germline. The CDR3 totals 15 residues. The V gene lost 2 bases and the J gene lost 4 bases, with 11 bases spanning the gap. The CDR3 is CASSEGRGINEKLFF. The CDR3 nucleotides read TGTGCCAGCAGTGAAGGCAGGGGAATTAATGAAAAACTGTTTTTT.

The rearrangement links TRBV11-3 to TRBJ2-3; D is uncertain. V lost 5 bases and J lost 4, with 13 bases in between. CDR1 and CDR2 (germline): SGHNT, YENEEA. This CDR3 has 14 amino acids. The CDR3: CASSPGLFADTQYF. Written as DNA, the CDR3 is TGTGCCAGCAGCCCCGGCCTATTCGCAGATACGCAGTATTTT.

V and J are TRBV24-1 and TRBJ1-4; tentatively, D is TRBD1 (5 bases). Trimming removed 4 bases from V and 8 bases from J, with 16 bases in between. CDR3 size: 15 residues. From germline, CDR1 is KGHDR and CDR2 SFDVKD. The CDR3 nucleotides read TGTGCCACCAGTGACCGGGGACGGTCGCCGGAAAAACTGTTTTTT. Translating it yields CATSDRGRSPEKLFF.

V and J are TRBV7-2 and TRBJ2-2; unclear D gene. This CDR3 contains 17 residues. Germline-derived CDR1 and CDR2 are SGHTA and FQGNSA. Trimming removed 2 bases at V and 5 bases at J, with 18 bases between. This CDR3 reads CASSLFELRLGTGELFF. The DNA for the CDR3 is TGTGCCAGCAGCTTATTCGAGTTGCGACTGGGGACCGGGGAGCTGTTTTTT.

This chain uses TRBV29-1 with TRBJ2-5; maybe TRBD2 (6 bases). Trimming pared 6 bases from V and 2 bases from J, leaving 19 bases between. The CDR3 length is 15 residues. Germline V gives CDR1 SQVTM, CDR2 ANQGSEA. Written as DNA, the CDR3 is TGCAGCGTCCTTCCCACCGGGAGAAAGCAAGAGACCCAGTACTTC. Translating it yields CSVLPTGRKQETQYF.

This chain connects TRBV7-2 to TRBJ1-6; unclear D gene. Trimming removed 3 bases at V and 7 bases at J, with 10 bases between. The CDR3 consists of 14 residues. CDR1 is SGHTA, CDR2 FQGNSA, per germline. This chain's CDR3 is CASSFSVGNSPLHF. CDR3 nucleotides: TGTGCCAGCAGCTTCAGTGTGGGAAATTCACCCCTCCACTTT. Combining the CDR3 with reference TRBV7-2 and TRBJ1-6 gives the whole variable domain GAGVSQSPSNKVTEKGKDVELRCDPISGHTALYWYRQSLGQGLEFLIYFQGNSAPDKSGLPSDRFSAERTGGSVSTLTIQRTQQEDSAVYLCASSFSVGNSPLHFGNGTRLTVT.

The chain has TRBV5-5 and TRBJ2-2; no firm D call. The CDR3 contains 16 residues. Trimming removed 4 bases at V and 0 bases at J, with 13 bases between. Germline V gene lookup returns CDR1 SGHKS and CDR2 YYEKEE (reference sequence). The CDR3 reads CASSLPETANTGELFF. CDR3 in DNA: TGTGCCAGCAGCCTGCCCGAGACGGCGAACACCGGGGAGCTGTTTTTT.

The genes are TRBV10-3 and TRBJ1-4, with TRBD1 matching 9 bases. Germline V gene data show CDR1 as ENHRY and CDR2 as SYGVKD. The CDR3 contains 15 residues. The J segment lost 7 bases and the V segment lost 3 bases, leaving 6 bases of the junction unmatched. CDR3 amino acids: CAISDRQGEGEKLFF. In DNA, the CDR3 is TGTGCCATCAGTGATAGACAGGGGGAAGGTGAAAAACTGTTTTTT.

The rearrangement uses TRBV18 and TRBJ1-1; TRBD1 might be the D (5 bases). Trimming took off 3 bases at V and 5 bases at J, with 13 bases between the two ends. CDR1 is KGHSH, CDR2 LQKENI, per germline. This CDR3 has 14 residues. Written as DNA, the CDR3 is TGTGCCAGCTCACCGGCGGGACTCCCAACTGAAGCTTTCTTT. Protein product: CASSPAGLPTEAFF. Full variable domain (missing parts from reference TRBV18 and TRBJ1-1): NAGVMQNPRHLVRRRGQEARLRCSPMKGHSHVYWYRQLPEEGLKFMVYLQKENIIDESGMPKERFSAEFPKEGPSILRIQQVVRGDSAAYFCASSPAGLPTEAFFGQGTRLTVV.

The CDR3 nucleotides are TGTGCCAGCAGCTTAGAGACGTTCTGGGGCAATCAGCCCCAGCATTTT. Translated: CASSLETFWGNQPQHF. The chain links TRBV7-2 to TRBJ1-5; D not certain. In germline, CDR1 is SGHTA, CDR2 FQGNSA. The ends were cut back, 1 base at V and 2 bases at J, with 12 bases in the middle. This CDR3 region has 16 residues.

This chain links TRBV6-2 or TRBV6-3 with TRBJ2-1, with D possibly TRBD2 on 6 matching bases. Trimming removed 0 bases at V and 0 bases at J, with 21 bases between. CDR1 is MNHEY and CDR2 is SVGEGT in the germline V gene. There are 20 residues in the CDR3. The CDR3 sequence is CASSYSGPTIADTSYNEQFF. Written as DNA, the CDR3 is TGTGCCAGCAGTTACTCGGGACCCACTATAGCGGATACCTCCTACAATGAGCAGTTCTTC.

The DNA for the CDR3 is TGTGCCAGCAGCTTAGATCAAGGAGCGGCAGGGGGCGATGAGCAGTTCTTC. Protein product: CASSLDQGAAGGDEQFF. The chain couples TRBV11-2 to TRBJ2-1; TRBD1 aligns across 8 bases. In germline, CDR1 is SGHAT, CDR2 FQNNGV. The J segment lost 8 bases and the V segment lost 0 bases, leaving 12 bases of the junction unmatched. CDR3 size: 17 residues.

The J gene is TRBJ1-1, the V gene TRBV18; D gene unclear. The CDR3 is 13 residues long. Germline V lookup: CDR1 KGHSH, CDR2 LQKENI. The V end lost 3 bases, the J end lost 3 bases, and 8 bases lay between the germline ends. The CDR3 nucleotides read TGTGCCAGCTCACCCGAGCACTACACTGAAGCTTTCTTT. It translates to CASSPEHYTEAFF.